One and the same sample provided the 20 T cell receptor beta chains below, sequenced in a study of blood T cell repertoires in COVID-19. Profiled with immunoSEQ multiplex PCR; TCRdb holds only in-frame clones, not every one. The table lists approximately 47,000 clones, roughly 88% of them singletons. Material: peripheral blood. The origin of the receptors is a human donor with active COVID-19. The donor label of this sample is uncertain.

The CDR3 protein is CASSQALRYGYTF. For the CDR3, the DNA is TGTGCCAGCAGCCAAGCCCTTCGGTACGGCTACACCTTC. The chain links TRBV14 to TRBJ1-2; D gene uncertain. This CDR3 is 13 amino acids long. Germline lookup yields CDR1 SGHDN and CDR2 FVKESK. V lost 1 base and J lost 8, with 11 bases in between.

J is TRBJ2-5 and V is TRBV7-3; 7 nucleotides agree with TRBD2. Looked up from germline, CDR1 is SGHTA and CDR2 is FQGTGA. The CDR3 covers 13 residues. The V segment lost 6 bases and the J segment 7 bases; nucleotides outside the gene matches: 8. This chain's CDR3 is CASSPGLGVTQYF. CDR3 coding DNA: TGTGCCAGCAGTCCCGGACTAGGGGTGACCCAGTACTTC.

This chain joins TRBV28 and TRBJ2-7; 10 nucleotides line up with TRBD1. Trimming cost V 3 bases and J 2 bases; bases outside gene matches: 1. Per the germline V gene, CDR1 is MDHEN and CDR2 is SYDVKM. The CDR3 runs to 14 residues. CDR3 region: CASSFGTGAYEQYF. The CDR3 bases are TGTGCCAGCAGTTTCGGGACAGGGGCCTACGAGCAGTACTTC. Combining the CDR3 with reference TRBV28 and TRBJ2-7 gives the whole variable domain DVKVTQSSRYLVKRTGEKVFLECVQDMDHENMFWYRQDPGLGLRLIYFSYDVKMKEKGDIPEGYSVSREKKERFSLILESASTNQTSMYLCASSFGTGAYEQYFGPGTRLTVT.

The chain combines TRBV5-8 with TRBJ2-5; the match to TRBD2 covers 8 bases. Germline V gene lookup returns CDR1 SGHTS and CDR2 YDEGEE. V shed 4 bases, J shed 6 bases, and the junction held 5 bases outside the gene matches. This CDR3 is 13 amino acids long. CDR3 protein: CASSPRGGQTQYF. Here the CDR3 DNA reads TGTGCCAGCAGCCCTCGGGGGGGGCAGACCCAGTACTTC. Using reference TRBV5-8 and TRBJ2-5 for the parts outside the CDR3, the full variable domain is EAGVTQSPTHLIKTRGQQATLRCSPISGHTSVYWYQQALGLGLQFLLWYDEGEERNRGNFPPRFSGRQFPNYSSELNVNALELEDSALYLCASSPRGGQTQYFGPGTRLLVL.

V usage is TRBV11-2 and J usage is TRBJ1-1, with D perhaps TRBD1 (5 bases). The CDR3 covers 13 residues. Trimming took 5 bases from V and 8 from J, leaving 15 bases between them. In germline, CDR1 is SGHAT, CDR2 FQNNGV. The CDR3 loop is CASSLGWGGEAFF. In DNA form, the CDR3 reads TGTGCCAGCAGCCTCGGCTGGGGGGGAGAAGCTTTCTTT.

The chain recombines TRBV5-6 with TRBJ2-7; D remains ambiguous. CDR3 length: 14 amino acids. Trimming left V 0 bases short and J 1 base short, with 8 bases between. Germline V gives CDR1 SGHDT, CDR2 YYEEEE. DNA for the CDR3: TGTGCCAGCAGCTTGGATATGGAGTCCTACGAGCAGTACTTC. Its translation is CASSLDMESYEQYF.

V usage is TRBV7-3 and J usage is TRBJ2-2, with D possibly being TRBD1 (6 bases). CDR3 size: 15 residues. CDR1 is SGHTA, CDR2 FQGTGA, per germline. V lost 2 bases to trimming and J lost 3 bases, with 10 bases between them. The CDR3 sequence is CASSLQPGDTGELFF. In nucleotides, the CDR3 is TGTGCCAGCAGCTTACAGCCAGGGGACACCGGGGAGCTGTTTTTT.

V usage is TRBV5-1 and J usage is TRBJ2-3, with D possibly matching TRBD1 (5 bases). The CDR3 has 14 amino acids. Germline V CDR1 and CDR2: SGHRS, YFSETQ. V was clipped by 4 bases and J by 0 bases, with 9 bases between them. CDR3 sequence (DNA): TGCGCCAGCAGCGACGACAGAAGCACAGATACGCAGTATTTT. Protein product: CASSDDRSTDTQYF.

This chain links TRBV5-4 with TRBJ1-6, with D perhaps TRBD1 (5 bases). Germline CDR1 and CDR2: SGHNT and YYREEE (reference sequence). V lost 4 bases and J lost 8, with 16 bases in between. The CDR3 sequence is 15 residues long. The CDR3 DNA reads TGTGCCAGCAGCAAACAGGACGGCGGACATTCACCCCTCCACTTT. This gives the protein CASSKQDGGHSPLHF.

The chain carries TRBV3-1 (or the pseudogene TRBV3-2) and TRBJ2-1; 14 positions agree with TRBD2. CDR1 is LGHDT, CDR2 YNNKEL, per germline (reference sequence). The CDR3 totals 23 residues. The J segment lost 5 bases and the V segment lost 0 bases, leaving 21 bases of the junction unmatched. CDR3 coding DNA: TGTGCCAGCAGCCAAGATAAATGTATGGGGACTAGCGGGAGACTCGGGGAAAACAATGAGCAGTTCTTC. This translates into CASSQDKCMGTSGRLGENNEQFF.

The chain is built from TRBV5-5 and TRBJ1-5, with 12 bases identical to TRBD1. The germline gives CDR1 SGHKS, CDR2 YYEKEE (reference sequence). This CDR3 contains 17 residues. V was clipped by 3 bases and J by 0 bases; unmatched bases: 4. CDR3 nucleotides: TGTGCCAGCAGCTCGGGACAGGGGGCTTATAGCAATCAGCCCCAGCATTTT. As protein: CASSSGQGAYSNQPQHF. Full variable domain (outside the CDR3, taken from reference TRBV5-5 and TRBJ1-5): DAGVTQSPTHLIKTRGQQVTLRCSPISGHKSVSWYQQVLGQGPQFIFQYYEKEERGRGNFPDRFSARQFPNYSSELNVNALLLGDSALYLCASSSGQGAYSNQPQHFGDGTRLSIL.

The rearrangement joins TRBV21-1 to TRBJ2-7; the table's D call, TRBD2, has no DNA check behind it. TRBV21-1 is labeled a pseudogene. This CDR3 region has 14 residues. In DNA form, the CDR3 reads TGTGCCAGCAGGTCTGCGGGAGGGCCTAAAGAGCAGTACTTC. Amino acid sequence: CASRSAGGPKEQYF.

The chain carries TRBV6-1 and TRBJ2-5; 7 bases are a match to TRBD1. The V gene end was trimmed by 1 base and the J gene end by 4 bases; junction bases not matched to a gene: 6. This CDR3 is built from 15 residues. Germline V lookup: CDR1 MNHNS, CDR2 SASEGT. The CDR3 loop is CASSEGNRGSETQYF. CDR3 DNA sequence: TGTGCCAGCAGTGAAGGGAACAGGGGTTCAGAGACCCAGTACTTC.

The CDR3 protein is CASSYQAGTEAFF. In DNA form, the CDR3 reads TGTGCCAGCAGTTATCAGGCGGGAACTGAAGCTTTCTTT. This chain joins TRBV6-5 and TRBJ1-1; D is unresolved. V was shortened by 3 bases and J by 5 bases, with 10 bases between the two germline ends. The CDR3 loop spans 13 amino acids. The germline V gene encodes CDR1 MNHEY and CDR2 SVGAGI.

The V and J genes are TRBV6-5 and TRBJ2-5; D may be TRBD1 (6 bases). Looked up from germline, CDR1 is MNHEY and CDR2 is SVGAGI. CDR3 length: 14 amino acids. V lost 6 bases and J lost 4, with 15 bases in between. The CDR3 DNA is TGTGCCAGCAGCACACGGCGAGGGGGAGAGACCCAGTACTTC. The encoded protein is CASSTRRGGETQYF.

In DNA, the CDR3 is TGTGCCAGCAGCCAAGGACAGGGTAGGGCTGAAGCTTTCTTT. Translating it yields CASSQGQGRAEAFF. The chain uses TRBV3-1 (or the pseudogene TRBV3-2) and TRBJ1-1; TRBD1 aligns across 7 bases. CDR1 is LGHDT and CDR2 is YNNKEL in the germline V gene (reference sequence). V dropped 1 base and J dropped 6; count of bases not matched to a gene: 5. This CDR3 comprises 14 residues.

V is TRBV24-1 and J is TRBJ2-2; TRBD1 matches at 7 bases. This CDR3 is built from 16 residues. The trim removed 2 bases at V and 5 bases at J, leaving 7 bases unmatched. Looked up from germline, CDR1 is KGHDR and CDR2 is SFDVKD. The CDR3 nucleotides read TGTGCCACCAGTGATTCCGGCAGGGGGACAACCGGGGAGCTGTTTTTT. It encodes CATSDSGRGTTGELFF.

Only one count was recorded for this clone. This chain uses TRBV7-2 with TRBJ1-6; D is unresolved. V was cut by 5 bases and J by 5 bases, with 22 bases left in between. Germline CDR1 SGHTA, CDR2 FQGNSA. The CDR3 has 18 amino acids. This CDR3 is CASSQRRTEKYHNSPLHF. The CDR3 DNA sequence: TGTGCCAGCAGCCAGCGGCGGACCGAAAAATACCATAATTCACCCCTCCACTTT.

The gene calls are TRBV7-9 and TRBJ2-3, with TRBD2 matching over 7 bases. Per germline, CDR1 SEHNR and CDR2 FQNEAQ (reference sequence). With 4 bases clipped from V and 5 bases from J, the junction kept 3 bases outside the gene matches. The CDR3 loop spans 13 amino acids. CDR3: CASSWAGVDTQYF. DNA for the CDR3: TGTGCCAGCAGCTGGGCGGGGGTAGATACGCAGTATTTT.

The V call is TRBV7-9, the J call TRBJ1-5; the D gene is possibly TRBD1 (5 bases). Germline CDR1 is SEHNR and CDR2 is FQNEAQ (reference sequence). V gave up 3 bases and J gave up 7 bases, with 10 bases separating them. The CDR3 is 13 residues long. The CDR3 nucleotides are TGTGCCAGCAGCTTGACAGTTGGCCAGCCCCAGCATTTT. It translates to CASSLTVGQPQHF.